What follows describes a single TCR beta chain. The target antigen is unknown. Cultured CD4+ T cell DNA was sequenced using the Oncomine TCR Beta short-read assay. Genomic DNA was extracted from cultured CD4+ T cells. TCRdb reanalysed the PCR reads using MiXCR and keeps one entry per CDR3 protein. Of approximately 6,900 distinct CDR3 sequences detected, around 25% appear once; the ten largest clones hold about 32%. This sample was taken from a study of vaccination and CD4 T cells after COVID-19. Study as a whole: The convalescent population consisted of six males and four females, two of whom were of Hispanic ethnicity. Broader study findings: Convalescent patients' vaccine-specific clones were spike mono-reactive in 304 of 307 cases.

Treatment defined: approximately 9-day PBMC culture with coronavirus spike peptide pools or control peptides (ViraFEST assay). It was before the COVID-19 pandemic (2011-2018) that the unexposed donor's CD4+ T cells were collected. With peptide pools, ViraFEST first expanded antigen-specific T cells and afterwards sequenced their TCRs. The ends were cut back, 2 bases at V and 0 bases at J, with 13 bases in the middle. This CDR3 region has 16 residues. Germline loops: CDR1 SGHAT, CDR2 FQNNGV. The TCR originated in a human donor in good health. The sequencing input was CD4+ T cells from blood, cultured in vitro. The chain links TRBV11-2 to TRBJ1-1; D is possibly TRBD1 (5 bases). CDR3 bases: TGTGCCAGCAGCTTAATCGGGGGTAACATGAACACTGAAGCTTTCTTT. Residues: CASSLIGGNMNTEAFF.